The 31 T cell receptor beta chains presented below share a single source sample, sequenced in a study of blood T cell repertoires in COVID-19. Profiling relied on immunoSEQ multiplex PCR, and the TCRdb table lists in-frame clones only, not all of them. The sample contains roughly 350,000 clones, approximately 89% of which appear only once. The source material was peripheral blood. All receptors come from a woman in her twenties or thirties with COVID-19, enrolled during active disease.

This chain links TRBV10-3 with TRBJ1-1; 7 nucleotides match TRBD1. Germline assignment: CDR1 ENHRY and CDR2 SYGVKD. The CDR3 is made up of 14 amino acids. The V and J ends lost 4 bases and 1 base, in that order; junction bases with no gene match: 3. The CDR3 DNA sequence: TGTGCCATCAGTGCGGGACAGTCGAACACTGAAGCTTTCTTT. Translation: CAISAGQSNTEAFF.

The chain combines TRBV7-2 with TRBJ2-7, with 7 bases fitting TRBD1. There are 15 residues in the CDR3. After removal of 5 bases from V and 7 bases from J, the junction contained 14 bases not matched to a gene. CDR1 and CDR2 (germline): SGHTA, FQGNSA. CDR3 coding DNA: TGTGCCAGCAGCCCCCGGGACAGCAGTCCTAAAGAGCAGTACTTC. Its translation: CASSPRDSSPKEQYF. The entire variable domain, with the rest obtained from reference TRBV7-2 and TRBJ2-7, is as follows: GAGVSQSPSNKVTEKGKDVELRCDPISGHTALYWYRQSLGQGLEFLIYFQGNSAPDKSGLPSDRFSAERTGGSVSTLTIQRTQQEDSAVYLCASSPRDSSPKEQYFGPGTRLTVT.

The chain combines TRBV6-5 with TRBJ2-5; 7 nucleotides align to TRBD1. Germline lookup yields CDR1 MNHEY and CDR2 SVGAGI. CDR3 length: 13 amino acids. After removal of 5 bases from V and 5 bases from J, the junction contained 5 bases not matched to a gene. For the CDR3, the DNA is TGTGCCAGCAGTAGGACAGGCTCGGAGACCCAGTACTTC. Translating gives CASSRTGSETQYF.

Here the CDR3 reads CASGLSGRLDEQFF. CDR3 DNA: TGTGCTAGTGGTTTGAGTGGGAGGTTGGATGAGCAGTTCTTC. This chain links TRBV12-5 with TRBJ2-1; TRBD2 might be the D (6 bases). The ends were cut back, 2 bases at V and 8 bases at J, with 13 bases in the middle. Germline CDR1 LGHNT, CDR2 FRNRAP. The CDR3 runs 14 residues.

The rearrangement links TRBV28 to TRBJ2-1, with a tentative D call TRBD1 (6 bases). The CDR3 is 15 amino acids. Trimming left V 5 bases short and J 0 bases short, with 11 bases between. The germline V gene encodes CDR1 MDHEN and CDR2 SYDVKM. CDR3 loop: CASSNRESSYNEQFF. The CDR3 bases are TGTGCCAGCAGTAACAGGGAGAGCTCCTACAATGAGCAGTTCTTC.

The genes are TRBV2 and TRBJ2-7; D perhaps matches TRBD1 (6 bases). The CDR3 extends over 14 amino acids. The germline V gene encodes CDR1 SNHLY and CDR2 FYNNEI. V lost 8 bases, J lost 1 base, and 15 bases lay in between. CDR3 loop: CASLGQTVSYEQYF. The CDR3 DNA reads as TGTGCCAGCCTTGGACAGACTGTATCCTACGAGCAGTACTTC.

CDR3 DNA sequence: TGTGCCAGCAGCCAAGATAGGACAGCCGGGGAGCTGTTTTTT. Protein sequence: CASSQDRTAGELFF. The V and J genes are TRBV4-2 and TRBJ2-2; tentative D call: TRBD1 (6 bases). Deletions cut 0 bases from V and 6 bases from J, with 8 bases between. CDR3 size: 14 residues. Germline V gene sequence: CDR1 LGHNA, CDR2 YNFKEQ.

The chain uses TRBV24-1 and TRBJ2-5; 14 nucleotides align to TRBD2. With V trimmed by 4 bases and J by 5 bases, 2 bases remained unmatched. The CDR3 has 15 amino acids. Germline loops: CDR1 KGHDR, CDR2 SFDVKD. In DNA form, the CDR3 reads TGTGCCACCAGTGACAGGACTAGCGGGAGGGAGACCCAGTACTTC. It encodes CATSDRTSGRETQYF.

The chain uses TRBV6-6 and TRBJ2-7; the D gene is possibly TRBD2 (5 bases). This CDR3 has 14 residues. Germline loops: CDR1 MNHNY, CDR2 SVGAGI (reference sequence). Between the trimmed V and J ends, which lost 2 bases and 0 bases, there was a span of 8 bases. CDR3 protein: CASSYDEGSYEQYF. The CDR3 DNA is TGTGCCAGCAGTTACGACGAGGGCTCCTACGAGCAGTACTTC.

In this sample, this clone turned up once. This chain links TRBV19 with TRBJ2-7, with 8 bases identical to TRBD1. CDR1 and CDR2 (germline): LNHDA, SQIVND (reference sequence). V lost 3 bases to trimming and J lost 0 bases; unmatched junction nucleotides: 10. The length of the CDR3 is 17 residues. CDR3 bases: TGTGCCAGTAGTATCAGTGGTCGGACAGGGAGCTCCTACGAGCAGTACTTC. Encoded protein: CASSISGRTGSSYEQYF. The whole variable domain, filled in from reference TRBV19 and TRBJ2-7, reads DGGITQSPKYLFRKEGQNVTLSCEQNLNHDAMYWYRQDPGQGLRLIYYSQIVNDFQKGDIAEGYSVSREKKESFPLTVTSAQKNPTAFYLCASSISGRTGSSYEQYFGPGTRLTVT.

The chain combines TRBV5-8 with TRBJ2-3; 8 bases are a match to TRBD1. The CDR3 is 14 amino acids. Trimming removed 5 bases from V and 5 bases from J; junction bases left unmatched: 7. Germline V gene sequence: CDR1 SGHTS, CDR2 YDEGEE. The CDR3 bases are TGTGCCAGCAGGGGGACAGGTTCAGGAGATACGCAGTATTTT. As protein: CASRGTGSGDTQYF.

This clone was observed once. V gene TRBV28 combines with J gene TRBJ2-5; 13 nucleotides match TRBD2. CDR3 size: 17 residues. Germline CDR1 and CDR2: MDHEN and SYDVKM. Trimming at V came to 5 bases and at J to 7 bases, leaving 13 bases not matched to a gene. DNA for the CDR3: TGTGCCAGCAGTCAACAATCGGGACTAGCGGGGTCCGGGACCCAGTACTTC. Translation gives CASSQQSGLAGSGTQYF.

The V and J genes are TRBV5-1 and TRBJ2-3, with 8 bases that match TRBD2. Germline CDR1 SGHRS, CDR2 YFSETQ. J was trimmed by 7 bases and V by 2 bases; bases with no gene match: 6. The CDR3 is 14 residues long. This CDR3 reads CASSFRTSPNTQYF. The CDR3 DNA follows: TGCGCCAGCAGCTTCCGGACTAGCCCGAATACGCAGTATTTT.

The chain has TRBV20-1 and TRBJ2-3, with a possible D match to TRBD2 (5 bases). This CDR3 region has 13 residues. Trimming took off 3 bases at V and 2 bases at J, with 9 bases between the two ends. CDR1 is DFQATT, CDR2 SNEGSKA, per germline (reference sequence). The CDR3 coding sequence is TGCAGTGCTAGTGGACTGTACACAGATACGCAGTATTTT. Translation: CSASGLYTDTQYF.

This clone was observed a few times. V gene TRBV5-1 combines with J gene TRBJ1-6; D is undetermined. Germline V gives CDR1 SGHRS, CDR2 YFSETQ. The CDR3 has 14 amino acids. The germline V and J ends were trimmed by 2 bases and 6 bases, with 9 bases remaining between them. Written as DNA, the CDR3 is TGCGCCAGCAGCTTTGCGGTCGTTAATTCACCCCTCCACTTT. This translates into CASSFAVVNSPLHF.

The CDR3 reads CSASRDRAEKLFF. DNA of the CDR3: TGCAGTGCTAGTCGAGACAGGGCGGAAAAACTGTTTTTT. J is TRBJ1-4 and V is TRBV20-1; TRBD1 matches 7 bases. Losses at the gene ends were 3 bases for V and 8 bases for J; bases not matched to a gene: 6. Germline loops: CDR1 DFQATT, CDR2 SNEGSKA (reference sequence). This CDR3 is 13 amino acids long.

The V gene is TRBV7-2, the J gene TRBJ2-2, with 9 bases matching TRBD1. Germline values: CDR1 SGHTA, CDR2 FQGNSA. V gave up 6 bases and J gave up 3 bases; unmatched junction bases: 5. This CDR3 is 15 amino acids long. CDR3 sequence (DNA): TGTGCCAGCAGTCGGACAGGGGTCGACACCGGGGAGCTGTTTTTT. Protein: CASSRTGVDTGELFF.

This CDR3 is CASSLTPDRGIHNEQFF. Written as DNA, the CDR3 is TGTGCCAGCAGCTTAACCCCGGACAGGGGAATCCACAATGAGCAGTTCTTC. J is TRBJ2-1 and V is TRBV7-3; TRBD1 matches 9 bases. Germline lookup yields CDR1 SGHTA and CDR2 FQGTGA. Trimming took 0 bases from V and 5 from J; bases not matched to a gene: 8. The CDR3 is made up of 17 amino acids. Together with reference TRBV7-3 and TRBJ2-1, the CDR3 gives the full variable domain: GAGVSQTPSNKVTEKGKYVELRCDPISGHTALYWYRQSLGQGPEFLIYFQGTGAADDSGLPNDRFFAVRPEGSVSTLKIQRTERGDSAVYLCASSLTPDRGIHNEQFFGPGTRLTVL.

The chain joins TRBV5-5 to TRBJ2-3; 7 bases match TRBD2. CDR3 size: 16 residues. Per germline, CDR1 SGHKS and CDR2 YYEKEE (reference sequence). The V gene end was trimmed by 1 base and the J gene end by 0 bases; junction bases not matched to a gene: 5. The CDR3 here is CASSLYRSGSTDTQYF. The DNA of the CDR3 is TGTGCCAGCAGCTTGTATCGTAGCGGGAGCACAGATACGCAGTATTTT.

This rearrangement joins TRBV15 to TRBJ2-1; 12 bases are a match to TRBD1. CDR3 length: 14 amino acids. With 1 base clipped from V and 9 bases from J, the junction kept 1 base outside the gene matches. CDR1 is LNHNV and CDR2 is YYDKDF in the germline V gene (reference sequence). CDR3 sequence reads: CATSRVGQGAEQFF. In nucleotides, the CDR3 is TGTGCCACCAGCAGAGTGGGACAGGGGGCTGAGCAGTTCTTC.

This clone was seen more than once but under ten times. CDR3 in DNA: TGTGCCAGCAGCTTAGGTGGGAGTGAGCAGTTCTTC. Its translation is CASSLGGSEQFF. V usage is TRBV7-9 and J usage is TRBJ2-1; tentatively, D is TRBD2 (5 bases). This CDR3 has 12 amino acids. The germline V gene has CDR1 SEHNR and CDR2 FQNEAQ (reference sequence). The V end lost 1 base, the J end lost 9 bases, and 7 bases lay between the germline ends.

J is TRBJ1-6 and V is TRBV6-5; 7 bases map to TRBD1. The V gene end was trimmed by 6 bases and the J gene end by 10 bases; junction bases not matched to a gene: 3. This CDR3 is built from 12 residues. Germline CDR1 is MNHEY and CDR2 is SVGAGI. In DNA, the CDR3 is TGTGCCAGCAGGCAGGGGGTGTCACCCCTCCACTTT. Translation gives CASRQGVSPLHF.

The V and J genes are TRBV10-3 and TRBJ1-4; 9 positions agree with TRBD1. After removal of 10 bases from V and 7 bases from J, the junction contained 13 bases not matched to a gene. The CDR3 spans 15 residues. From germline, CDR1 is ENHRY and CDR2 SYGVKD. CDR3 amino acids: CATSPPGQGAEKLFF. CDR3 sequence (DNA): TGTGCCACCTCACCCCCGGGACAGGGAGCTGAAAAACTGTTTTTT.

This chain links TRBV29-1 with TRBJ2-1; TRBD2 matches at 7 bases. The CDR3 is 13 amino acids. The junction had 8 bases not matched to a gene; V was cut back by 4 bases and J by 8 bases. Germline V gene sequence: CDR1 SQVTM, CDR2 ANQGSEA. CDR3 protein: CSVVVGRSDEQFF. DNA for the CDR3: TGCAGCGTTGTAGTCGGGAGGAGCGATGAGCAGTTCTTC.

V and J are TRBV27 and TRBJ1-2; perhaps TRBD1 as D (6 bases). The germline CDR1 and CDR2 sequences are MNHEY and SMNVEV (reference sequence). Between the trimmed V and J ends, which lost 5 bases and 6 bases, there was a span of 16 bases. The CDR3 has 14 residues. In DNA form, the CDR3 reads TGTGCCAGCAGTCCCAGGGGCAGCCGTCATGGCTACACCTTC. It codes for CASSPRGSRHGYTF.

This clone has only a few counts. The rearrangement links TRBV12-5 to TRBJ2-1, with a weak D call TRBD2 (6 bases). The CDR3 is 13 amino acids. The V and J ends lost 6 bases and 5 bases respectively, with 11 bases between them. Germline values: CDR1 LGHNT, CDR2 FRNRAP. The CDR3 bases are TGTGCTAGTGGCAGGGCGGGGCACAATGAGCAGTTCTTC. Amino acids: CASGRAGHNEQFF.

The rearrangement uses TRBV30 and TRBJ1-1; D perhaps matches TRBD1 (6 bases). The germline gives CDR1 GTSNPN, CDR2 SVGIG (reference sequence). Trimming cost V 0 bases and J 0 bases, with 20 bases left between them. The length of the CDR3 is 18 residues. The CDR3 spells CAWSVLSWGGHLNTEAFF. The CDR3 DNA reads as TGTGCCTGGAGTGTCCTGAGCTGGGGGGGGCATTTGAACACTGAAGCTTTCTTT.

This chain's CDR3 is CASTPTTATEAFF. CDR3 bases: TGTGCCAGCACCCCGACGACAGCTACTGAAGCTTTCTTT. The gene calls are TRBV5-5 and TRBJ1-1; D possibly corresponds to TRBD1 (5 bases). CDR1 and CDR2 from the germline V gene are SGHKS and YYEKEE (reference sequence). This CDR3 region has 13 residues. Trimming shortened V by 6 bases and J by 5 bases, and 14 bases separated the two germline ends.

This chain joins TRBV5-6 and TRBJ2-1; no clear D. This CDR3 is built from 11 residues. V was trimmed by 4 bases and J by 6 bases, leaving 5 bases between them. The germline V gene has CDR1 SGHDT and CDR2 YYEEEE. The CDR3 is CASSLRNEQFF. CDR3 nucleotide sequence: TGTGCCAGCAGCCTCCGCAATGAGCAGTTCTTC.

DNA of the CDR3: TGTGCCAGCAGCCGACAGGCCCCCAATTCACCCCTCCACTTT. Its protein product is CASSRQAPNSPLHF. The V and J genes are TRBV11-2 and TRBJ1-6; D perhaps matches TRBD1 (6 bases). The germline V and J ends were trimmed by 5 bases and 7 bases, with 12 bases remaining between them. CDR1 and CDR2 (germline): SGHAT, FQNNGV. This CDR3 contains 14 residues.

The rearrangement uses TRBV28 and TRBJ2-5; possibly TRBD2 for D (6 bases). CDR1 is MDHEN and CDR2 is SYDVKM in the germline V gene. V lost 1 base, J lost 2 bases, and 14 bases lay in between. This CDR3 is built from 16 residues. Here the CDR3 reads CASSLLGGEGQETQYF. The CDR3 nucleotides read TGTGCCAGCAGTTTATTGGGGGGAGAGGGGCAAGAGACCCAGTACTTC.